One and the same sample provided the 25 T cell receptor beta chains below, sequenced in a study of cytomegalovirus exposure and HLA in healthy donors. Researchers ran the PCR with 60 Vbeta and 13 Jbeta primers. Profiling relied on immunoSEQ multiplex PCR, and the TCRdb table lists in-frame clones only, not all of them. The table has about 100,000 clones, around 82% seen once. The sequenced material came from PBMCs. The receptors come from a woman aged 40 to 55 in good health and CMV-seronegative.

The sample holds one count of this clone. The chain uses TRBV6-6 and TRBJ1-1; 7 positions agree with TRBD1. Looked up from germline, CDR1 is MNHNY and CDR2 is SVGAGI (reference sequence). This CDR3 has 16 amino acids. V trimming: 0 bases; J trimming: 1 base; junction bases outside the gene matches: 5. This CDR3 reads CASSYSLQGGNTEAFF. The CDR3 region has the DNA TGTGCCAGCAGTTACTCACTCCAGGGGGGGAACACTGAAGCTTTCTTT.

This clone was observed a few times. V is TRBV28 and J is TRBJ1-1; 10 bases line up with TRBD1. Germline CDR1 reads MDHEN; CDR2 reads SYDVKM. V gave up 2 bases and J gave up 6 bases; unmatched junction bases: 9. CDR3 length equals 16 residues. In DNA, the CDR3 is TGTGCCAGCAGTTTAATTCCGGGACAGGGGACCTCTGAAGCTTTCTTT. It yields the protein CASSLIPGQGTSEAFF.

V usage is TRBV11-1 and J usage is TRBJ2-3, with 7 bases identical to TRBD1. CDR3 size: 15 residues. J gave up 2 bases and V 5 bases, and 7 bases lay outside the gene matches. The germline CDR1 and CDR2 sequences are SGHAT and FQDESV (reference sequence). This chain's CDR3 is CASSPDRVPTDTQYF. The DNA of the CDR3 is TGTGCCAGCAGCCCCGACAGGGTACCCACAGATACGCAGTATTTT.

The chain is built from TRBV27 and TRBJ1-4; 7 bases map to TRBD1. Looked up from germline, CDR1 is MNHEY and CDR2 is SMNVEV (reference sequence). The CDR3 is 14 residues long. The junction had 5 bases not matched to a gene; V was cut back by 5 bases and J by 5 bases. The CDR3 is CASSQRDRNEKLFF. For the CDR3, the DNA is TGTGCCAGCAGTCAACGGGACAGAAATGAAAAACTGTTTTTT.

In this sample, this clone turned up a few times. One end of the junction varies from germline; a read error may be responsible. V and J are TRBV7-9 and TRBJ1-3; D unclear. The CDR3 runs to 16 residues. CDR1 and CDR2 (germline): SEHNR, FQNEAQ (reference sequence). CDR3 DNA sequence: TGTTCCAGCAGCTTAGTTGTCCAGAGGACTGGAAACACCATATATTTT. It translates to CSSSLVVQRTGNTIYF.

There are a few counts of this clone. This chain connects TRBV7-9 to TRBJ2-2; D is ambiguous. With 5 bases removed from V and 0 bases from J, the gap between germline ends came to 13 bases. Germline V gives CDR1 SEHNR, CDR2 FQNEAQ (reference sequence). This CDR3 contains 16 residues. The DNA of the CDR3 is TGTGCCAGCAGCCCCCTTCAGGTAGCGAACACCGGGGAGCTGTTTTTT. Protein: CASSPLQVANTGELFF.

CDR3 coding DNA: TGTGCCAGCAGCCATGACAGGGACGGTCAGCCCCAGCATTTT. Its protein is CASSHDRDGQPQHF. This rearrangement joins TRBV6-5 to TRBJ1-5; 7 nucleotides agree with TRBD1. V lost 6 bases and J lost 6; bases outside the gene matches: 8. Germline-derived CDR1 and CDR2 are MNHEY and SVGAGI. This CDR3 contains 14 residues.

The V call is TRBV6-5, the J call TRBJ1-2, with 8 bases matching TRBD1. Per the germline V gene, CDR1 is MNHEY and CDR2 is SVGAGI. This CDR3 has 13 amino acids. With 5 bases clipped from V and 5 bases from J, the junction kept 4 bases outside the gene matches. The CDR3 reads CASSPTGEYGYTF. The CDR3 DNA reads as TGTGCCAGCAGTCCGACAGGGGAGTATGGCTACACCTTC.

The chain carries TRBV19 and TRBJ2-4, with TRBD2 matching 7 bases. The CDR3 extends over 17 amino acids. V dropped 3 bases and J dropped 3; count of bases not matched to a gene: 11. Germline assignment: CDR1 LNHDA and CDR2 SQIVND (reference sequence). CDR3 coding DNA: TGTGCCAGTAGTATGGCGGGGGTCGTAATTGACAAAAACATTCAGTACTTC. Protein sequence: CASSMAGVVIDKNIQYF.

The chain employs TRBV5-1 and TRBJ1-1, with D possibly TRBD1 on 6 matching bases. V lost 0 bases and J 4 bases, leaving 16 bases between the germline ends. The germline CDR1 and CDR2 sequences are SGHRS and YFSETQ. The length of the CDR3 is 16 residues. CDR3 sequence reads: CASSLGVNRERTEAFF. The DNA of the CDR3 is TGCGCCAGCAGCTTGGGAGTTAACAGGGAACGCACTGAAGCTTTCTTT.

The rearrangement uses TRBV29-1 and TRBJ1-3; D remains unclear. CDR1 is SQVTM, CDR2 ANQGSEA, per germline. CDR3 length: 13 amino acids. Trimming took 4 bases from V and 0 from J, leaving 7 bases between them. Here the CDR3 DNA reads TGCAGCGTTGGTCCCGGCTCTGGAAACACCATATATTTT. Protein: CSVGPGSGNTIYF. Filled out from reference TRBV29-1 and TRBJ1-3, the complete variable domain reads SAVISQKPSRDICQRGTSLTIQCQVDSQVTMMFWYRQQPGQSLTLIATANQGSEATYESGFVIDKFPISRPNLTFSTLTVSNMSPEDSSIYLCSVGPGSGNTIYFGEGSWLTVV.

The genes are TRBV7-3 and TRBJ2-2, with 9 bases that match TRBD2. The length of the CDR3 is 16 residues. Trimming took 3 bases from V and 4 from J; bases not matched to a gene: 6. Germline loops: CDR1 SGHTA, CDR2 FQGTGA. The CDR3 bases are TGTGCCAGCAGCTTTGGTAGCGGGAGAGCCACCGGGGAGCTGTTTTTT. Its translation: CASSFGSGRATGELFF.

The chain couples TRBV6-5 to TRBJ2-7, with 7 nucleotides matching TRBD1. V lost 3 bases, J lost 6 bases, and 11 bases stayed unmatched. Germline V gene sequence: CDR1 MNHEY, CDR2 SVGAGI. The CDR3 is made up of 15 amino acids. In nucleotides, the CDR3 is TGTGCCAGCAGTTATGATCCTACAGGGGAAGGCGAGCAGTACTTC. This gives the protein CASSYDPTGEGEQYF.

To note about this clone: The final CDR3 position lacks the conserved phenylalanine or tryptophan, pointing to a likely read error. The chain recombines TRBV5-6 with TRBJ1-4, with TRBD1 matching over 9 bases. Per germline, CDR1 SGHDT and CDR2 YYEEEE. V lost 2 bases and J lost 8; bases outside the gene matches: 7. There are 15 residues in the CDR3. CDR3 protein: CASSFRQGVREKLFS. CDR3 sequence (DNA): TGTGCCAGCAGCTTCCGACAGGGGGTCAGGGAAAAACTGTTTTCT.

The V and J genes are TRBV2 and TRBJ1-1; D is unclear. In germline, CDR1 is SNHLY, CDR2 FYNNEI. Deletions cut 7 bases from V and 6 bases from J, with 18 bases between. This CDR3 has 14 residues. The CDR3 region has the DNA TGTGCCAGCATACATGCTGCTCGGGATGCTGAAGCTTTCTTT. Protein product: CASIHAARDAEAFF.

A few counts support this clone. The rearrangement joins TRBV7-2 to TRBJ2-2, with D possibly matching TRBD2 (5 bases). V lost 3 bases and J lost 0, with 8 bases in between. CDR3 size: 15 residues. Per the germline V gene, CDR1 is SGHTA and CDR2 is FQGNSA. CDR3 DNA sequence: TGTGCCAGCAGCTTGGCGGGTGCGAACACCGGGGAGCTGTTTTTT. Protein: CASSLAGANTGELFF.

The chain combines TRBV11-3 with TRBJ1-1, with D perhaps matching TRBD1 (5 bases). V lost 5 bases and J 3 bases, leaving 10 bases between the germline ends. The CDR3 contains 13 residues. Germline V gene lookup returns CDR1 SGHNT and CDR2 YENEEA. CDR3 DNA sequence: TGTGCCAGCAGCCCCCAGGGCGACACTGAAGCTTTCTTT. It is translated as CASSPQGDTEAFF.

Concerning this clone itself: Sequence at one end of the junction differs from germline and may be a read error. V is TRBV7-2 and J is TRBJ2-2; 8 bases match TRBD2. Germline CDR1 is SGHTA and CDR2 is FQGNSA. The length of the CDR3 is 15 residues. CDR3 loop: CASRLGAGGIGELFF. CDR3 DNA: TGTGCCAGCAGATTAGGGGCGGGAGGAATCGGGGAGCTGTTTTTT.

This chain uses TRBV4-1 with TRBJ2-3, with a weak D call TRBD2 (7 bases). Between the trimmed V and J ends, which lost 1 base and 10 bases, there was a span of 15 bases. Per germline, CDR1 MGHRA and CDR2 YSYEKL. The CDR3 has 14 amino acids. Here the CDR3 reads CASSQVEGGVPQYF. As DNA, the CDR3 is TGCGCCAGCAGCCAAGTTGAAGGGGGGGTCCCGCAGTATTTT.

The chain is built from TRBV6-1 and TRBJ1-1; 9 positions match TRBD1. The CDR3 is 15 residues long. The trim removed 6 bases at V and 8 bases at J, leaving 13 bases unmatched. Germline CDR1 reads MNHNS; CDR2 reads SASEGT. CDR3 bases: TGTGCCAGCAGACAAATCACAGGGGGCCTCGCCGAAGCTTTCTTT. Its protein is CASRQITGGLAEAFF.

CDR3 protein: CASSPGGEGSTEAFF. The CDR3 DNA sequence: TGTGCCAGCAGCCCGGGAGGAGAGGGAAGCACTGAAGCTTTCTTT. The chain is built from TRBV5-8 and TRBJ1-1; D unresolved. The germline V gene has CDR1 SGHTS and CDR2 YDEGEE. Deletions cut 4 bases from V and 4 bases from J, with 17 bases between. The CDR3 runs to 15 residues.

The chain links TRBV5-4 to TRBJ1-2; D is unclear. The V gene's germline CDR1 is SGHNT and CDR2 YYREEE (reference sequence). The CDR3 is 15 residues long. V shed 0 bases and J shed 4 bases, with 13 bases lying between them. This chain's CDR3 is CASSLDVNTLYGYTF. In DNA, the CDR3 is TGTGCCAGCAGCTTGGATGTCAACACCCTCTATGGCTACACCTTC.

This chain links TRBV11-3 with TRBJ1-1, with D possibly TRBD1 on 5 matching bases. Germline loops: CDR1 SGHNT, CDR2 YENEEA. V lost 5 bases and J lost 4, with 17 bases in between. CDR3 length: 15 amino acids. In nucleotides, the CDR3 is TGTGCCAGCAGCCTTCCCACGGGGGTTGTCACTGAAGCTTTCTTT. Protein product: CASSLPTGVVTEAFF.

This clone was counted once. CDR3 sequence: CASNSDRTEAFF. The CDR3 DNA follows: TGTGCCAGCAACTCGGACAGGACTGAAGCTTTCTTT. The V and J genes are TRBV7-2 and TRBJ1-1; 7 nucleotides match TRBD1. This CDR3 is 12 amino acids long. V dropped 7 bases and J dropped 5; count of bases not matched to a gene: 4. The germline gives CDR1 SGHTA, CDR2 FQGNSA.

The rearrangement uses TRBV19 and TRBJ1-1, with D possibly being TRBD1 (5 bases). CDR1 is LNHDA, CDR2 SQIVND, per germline (reference sequence). The CDR3 covers 14 residues. With 4 bases removed from V and 3 bases from J, the gap between germline ends came to 12 bases. CDR3 bases: TGTGCCAGTAGTAGGGGGGAGGGAGACACTGAAGCTTTCTTT. As protein: CASSRGEGDTEAFF.